A selection of T cell receptor beta chains follows, all from one sample in a study of cytomegalovirus exposure and HLA in healthy donors. Assay: immunoSEQ multiplex PCR; the TCRdb copy retains only in-frame clones and omits some. The sample yields around 100,000 clones, of which the top ten take up approximately 6.2%. The material sequenced was PBMCs. These TCRs come from a man aged 40-49 years in good health and CMV-seropositive. Each CDR3 is given with its conserved first and last residue.

V gene,J gene,CDR3 protein
TRBV11-2,TRBJ2-2,CASSLSTSVSGELFF
TRBV19,TRBJ1-1,CASSTRQGAGFGTEAFF
TRBV28,TRBJ1-4,CASLRDEKLFF
TRBV11-3,-,CASSYGTGNINEQYF
TRBV6-5,TRBJ2-3,CASSYRTSGRTDTQYF
TRBV30,TRBJ1-2,CAWINQGYGYTF
TRBV19,TRBJ2-6,CASSPFGGKTLSGANVLTF
TRBV6-4,TRBJ1-1,CASSGQPNTEAFF
TRBV7-9,TRBJ1-2,CASSSQGAGGGYTF
TRBV28,TRBJ2-5,CASSLPTETQYF
TRBV10-3,TRBJ2-3,CAISEPKLAFYAQYF
TRBV5-1,TRBJ1-1,CASSFLAGSDTEAFF
TRBV7-3,TRBJ2-1,CASSQREAYNEQFF
TRBV27,TRBJ2-7,CASSLSLYTYEQYF
TRBV29-1,TRBJ1-1,CSVGRSSLNTEAFF
TRBV7-7,TRBJ2-1,CASSLTSGGMSNEQFF
TRBV11-1,TRBJ1-1,CASSFSAGMAEAFF
TRBV28,TRBJ1-1,CASSFSGQNTEAFF
TRBV7-2,TRBJ1-2,CASSPDRDYGYTF
TRBV10-1,TRBJ2-3,CASSRQGGPDTQYF
TRBV7-7,TRBJ2-3,CASSLGTPTDTQYF
TRBV19,TRBJ1-1,CASSLSNRQAPNTEAFF
TRBV19,TRBJ1-1,CASSIAGYTEAFF
TRBV7-9,TRBJ2-1,CASSPPEEWTSGKYNEQFF
TRBV5-1,TRBJ1-1,CASSPRQAGGTEAFF
TRBV28,TRBJ2-7,CASSGGALVKEQYF
TRBV5-5,TRBJ1-3,CASSAQVDGAISGNTIYF
TRBV30,TRBJ1-6,CAWRRVGDNSPLHF
TRBV20-1,TRBJ2-7,CSVLAGYEQYF
TRBV27,TRBJ2-1,CASSLLAGGYNEQFF
TRBV15,TRBJ2-1,CATSRGPQVEQFF
TRBV7-8,TRBJ2-5,CASSSREASGSKETQYF
TRBV2,TRBJ1-6,CASSTARGDSPLHF
TRBV7-9,TRBJ1-3,CASSFGTSGNTIYF
TRBV18,TRBJ2-7,CASSPLPLTGKLEQYF
TRBV5-4,TRBJ2-5,CASSRTQQGKETQYF
TRBV7-3,TRBJ2-3,CASSLTGGRGADTQYF
TRBV11-1,TRBJ2-5,CASSPRVAQGETQYF
TRBV6-1,TRBJ2-2,CASSESSSGRAGELFF
TRBV10-2,TRBJ2-3,CASSEEPDTQYF
TRBV11-2,TRBJ1-2,CASSSTRTGDGYTF
TRBV30,TRBJ2-5,CAWSWTGKETQYF
TRBV7-9,TRBJ2-7,CASSFGGTDYEQYF
TRBV19,-,CASSIDPGRFEQYF
TRBV15,TRBJ2-1,CATSRVEGQVREQFF
TRBV7-9,TRBJ1-5,CASSDRGGQPQHF
TRBV7-2,TRBJ2-1,CASSLEQVGVAEQFF
TRBV5-1,TRBJ2-3,CASTTQGGRALDTQYF
TRBV19,TRBJ2-7,CASKGTPLSYEQYF
TRBV18,TRBJ2-5,CASSPYTRSEETQYF
TRBV28,TRBJ1-4,CASSRTGTVGEKLFF
TRBV19,TRBJ2-4,CASNQDLAKNIQYF
TRBV29-1,TRBJ2-7,CSVEGTSAGYEQYF
TRBV11-2,TRBJ2-7,CASSSGLAGRGVYEQYF